Listed below are T cell receptor beta chains from one sample, sequenced in a study of blood T cell repertoires in COVID-19. Clones were read by immunoSEQ multiplex PCR, and TCRdb kept only the in-frame ones, dropping some. The table shows about 140,000 clones, with about 80% occurring only once. Sequenced: PBMCs or T cells enriched from blood (not recorded which). The receptors were sampled from a woman aged 45-59 years who had recovered from COVID-19. Each CDR3 is given with its conserved first and last residue. A D gene is named only where the DNA matches it firmly. Size tells how often a clone was seen (once, few, many) or the class of an expanded clone, and some rows leave it out.

TRBJ2-5 | - | - | TRBV6-5 | CASRPPGGTQYF | TGTGCCAGCAGACCACCCGGGGGTACCCAGTACTTC
TRBJ2-3 | - | TRBD2 | TRBV5-6 | CASSPLAGGPSTDTQYF | TGTGCCAGCAGCCCACTAGCGGGGGGGCCGAGCACAGATACGCAGTATTTT
TRBJ1-4 | - | TRBD1 | TRBV7-9 | CASSLALPGGIEKLFF | TGTGCCAGCAGCTTAGCCCTCCCAGGGGGGATAGAAAAACTGTTTTTT
TRBJ2-7 | - | TRBD1 | TRBV5-1 | CASSPGKGQGIPYEQYF | TGCGCCAGCAGCCCCGGGAAGGGACAGGGGATCCCCTACGAGCAGTACTTC
TRBJ2-1 | - | TRBD2 | TRBV11-2 | CASSLSTSGRSNEQFF | TGTGCCAGCAGCTTATCCACAAGCGGGAGATCAAATGAGCAGTTCTTC
TRBJ2-2 | few | - | TRBV6-5 | CASNPTRFTGELFF | TGTGCCAGCAACCCAACTAGATTTACCGGGGAGCTGTTTTTT
TRBJ1-3 | - | - | TRBV7-3 | CASSLFGAGNTIYF | TGTGCCAGCAGCCTCTTCGGGGCTGGAAACACCATATATTTT
TRBJ1-6 | - | TRBD1 | TRBV28 | CASRYGWDSSYNSPLHF | TGTGCCAGCAGATACGGATGGGACAGCTCCTATAATTCACCCCTCCACTTT
TRBJ2-1 | - | - | TRBV12-3/TRBV12-4 | CASTLVAGNEQFF | TGTGCCAGCACCCTTGTGGCGGGGAATGAGCAGTTCTTC
TRBJ2-2 | few | TRBD1 | TRBV6-4 | CASSEGTGDTGELFF | TGTGCCAGCAGTGAGGGGACAGGGGACACCGGGGAGCTGTTTTTT
TRBJ2-3 | - | TRBD2 | TRBV10-3 | CAISLAGEGTDTQYF | TGTGCCATCAGTCTAGCGGGGGAAGGCACAGATACGCAGTATTTT
TRBJ2-1 | - | - | TRBV19 | CASSIAGSSYNEQFF | TGTGCCAGTAGTATAGCGGGGAGCTCCTACAATGAGCAGTTCTTC
TRBJ2-5 | - | - | TRBV6-5 | CASSYGAAQETQYF | TGTGCCAGCAGTTACGGTGCGGCCCAAGAGACCCAGTACTTC
TRBJ2-5 | - | TRBD2 | TRBV7-3 | CASSLVLAGGSQETQYF | TGTGCCAGCAGCTTGGTACTAGCGGGGGGATCCCAAGAGACCCAGTACTTC
TRBJ2-5 | - | - | TRBV2 | CAGSELEGARETQYF | TGTGCCGGCAGTGAATTGGAGGGGGCTAGAGAGACCCAGTACTTC
TRBJ2-1 | - | TRBD2 | TRBV28 | CASSLLRLATPDNEQFF | TGTGCCAGCAGTCTACTCCGACTAGCTACTCCTGACAATGAGCAGTTCTTC
TRBJ2-6 | - | TRBD2 | TRBV27 | CASSFGGGSGANVLTF | TGTGCCAGCAGTTTTGGGGGGGGCTCTGGGGCCAACGTCCTGACTTTC
TRBJ2-2 | - | - | TRBV30 | CAWTFWGGQSTGELFF | TGTGCCTGGACCTTCTGGGGGGGGCAGAGCACCGGGGAGCTGTTTTTT
TRBJ2-5 | - | TRBD2 | TRBV10-1 | CASSEGRGGRARETQYF | TGCGCCAGCAGTGAAGGTCGTGGCGGGAGGGCCAGGGAGACCCAGTACTTC
TRBJ1-2 | few | TRBD1 | TRBV4-1 | CASSQELKGARTF | TGCGCCAGCAGCCAAGAGTTAAAGGGGGCGAGAACCTTC
TRBJ2-3 | - | TRBD2 | TRBV19 | CASSVRESTDTQYF | TGTGCCAGTAGCGTGCGGGAGAGCACAGATACGCAGTATTTT
TRBJ2-7 | - | - | TRBV27 | CASSLAASAPYEQYF | TGTGCCAGCAGTTTAGCGGCCTCAGCCCCCTACGAGCAGTACTTC
TRBJ2-1 | once | - | TRBV13 | CASSQGLGYNEQFF | TGTGCCAGCAGCCAGGGCCTAGGCTACAATGAGCAGTTCTTC
TRBJ1-2 | once | TRBD1 | TRBV11-2 | CASSPGQVYGYTF | TGTGCCAGCAGCCCCGGACAGGTCTATGGCTACACCTTC
TRBJ1-6 | - | - | TRBV12-3/TRBV12-4 | CASSLDFTPLHF | TGTGCCAGCAGTTTAGATTTTACACCCCTCCACTTT
TRBJ2-3 | few | TRBD2 | TRBV2 | CASRGLMGGRTDTQYF | TGTGCCAGCAGGGGTCTCATGGGAGGGAGGACAGATACGCAGTATTTT
TRBJ2-7 | - | - | TRBV5-6 | CASSLDTIYEQYF | TGTGCCAGCAGCTTGGACACGATTTACGAGCAGTACTTC
TRBJ2-7 | - | - | TRBV25-1 | CASSGQGYEQYF | TGTGCCAGCAGTGGGCAGGGCTACGAGCAGTACTTC
TRBJ1-2 | - | TRBD1 | TRBV5-1 | CASSSPGTGAHGYTF | TGCGCCAGCAGCTCGCCAGGGACAGGGGCCCATGGCTACACCTTC
TRBJ2-5 | medium-sized | TRBD2 | TRBV4-2 | CASSPYSGGLETQYF | TGTGCCAGCAGCCCCTATAGCGGGGGGCTCGAGACCCAGTACTTC
TRBJ2-7 | few | - | TRBV2 | CASNPDLYSYEQYF | TGTGCCAGCAACCCAGACTTATACTCCTACGAGCAGTACTTC
TRBJ1-2 | - | - | TRBV28 | CASSLLSNYGYTF | TGTGCCAGCAGTTTATTATCTAACTATGGCTACACCTTC
TRBJ2-7 | - | - | TRBV10-3 | CAIKGGGDPSYEQYF | TGTGCCATCAAGGGTGGCGGGGACCCCTCCTACGAGCAGTACTTC
TRBJ1-5 | - | - | TRBV7-9 | CASSLGTTGHQPQHF | TGTGCCAGCAGCTTAGGTACAACTGGGCATCAGCCCCAGCATTTT
TRBJ1-4 | - | - | TRBV4-1 | CASSQKVKTGANEKLFF | TGCGCCAGCAGCCAAAAGGTAAAGACAGGAGCTAATGAAAAACTGTTTTTT
TRBJ1-1 | - | TRBD1 | TRBV28 | CASSPVGQGGAFF | TGTGCCAGCAGTCCCGTGGGACAGGGAGGTGCTTTCTTT
TRBJ1-1 | - | - | TRBV2 | CASSPGLDEAFF | TGTGCCAGCAGCCCCGGACTAGATGAAGCTTTCTTT
TRBJ1-6 | once | TRBD1 | TRBV10-3 | CAISQRIRQGEGSPLHF | TGTGCCATCAGCCAACGAATCAGACAGGGTGAGGGTTCACCCCTCCACTTT
TRBJ2-1 | - | TRBD2 | TRBV14 | CASSQQREGSYNEQFF | TGTGCCAGCAGCCAACAGCGGGAGGGGTCCTACAATGAGCAGTTCTTC
TRBJ2-3 | - | TRBD2 | TRBV5-1 | CASSLTGLATDTQYF | TGCGCCAGCAGCTTGACGGGACTAGCCACAGATACGCAGTATTTT
TRBJ2-7 | - | - | TRBV9 | CASSVAEDEQYF | TGTGCCAGCAGCGTAGCTGAGGACGAGCAGTACTTC
TRBJ1-2 | - | - | TRBV28 | CASSLNSNYGYTF | TGTGCCAGCAGTTTAAACAGTAACTATGGCTACACCTTC
TRBJ2-3 | - | - | TRBV5-5 | CATSRSTDTQYF | TGTGCCACCTCCCGTTCCACAGATACGCAGTATTTT
TRBJ2-7 | - | - | TRBV21-1 | CASSSPGTPKRQYF | TGTGCCAGCAGCTCCCCCGGGACACCCAAGAGGCAGTACTTC
TRBJ2-2 | - | - | TRBV19 | CASSSGLRRGTNTGELFF | TGTGCCAGTAGTAGCGGACTAAGGCGCGGGACGAACACCGGGGAGCTGTTTTTT
TRBJ1-1 | - | TRBD1 | TRBV30 | CAWSSGQGTEAFF | TGTGCCTGGAGCTCGGGACAGGGCACTGAAGCTTTCTTT
TRBJ1-1 | - | - | TRBV5-1 | CASSLNRNTEAFF | TGCGCCAGCAGCTTGAACAGGAACACTGAAGCTTTCTTT
TRBJ2-4 | - | TRBD2 | TRBV7-9 | CASSPAGDSKNIQYF | TGTGCCAGCAGCCCAGCGGGGGATTCCAAAAACATTCAGTACTTC
TRBJ2-3 | - | - | TRBV24-1 | CATGPRGTDTQYF | TGTGCCACCGGCCCCAGGGGAACAGATACGCAGTATTTT
TRBJ1-2 | - | TRBD1 | TRBV19 | CASSMYSDRDGYTF | TGTGCCAGTAGTATGTACTCGGACAGGGATGGCTACACCTTC
TRBJ2-7 | - | - | TRBV6-1 | CASSGQTLREQYF | TGTGCCAGCAGTGGACAGACCCTTCGGGAGCAGTACTTC
TRBJ2-3 | once | - | TRBV9 | CASSVGLGGTDTQYF | TGTGCCAGCAGCGTAGGCCTAGGAGGAACAGATACGCAGTATTTT
TRBJ1-6 | - | TRBD1 | TRBV7-9 | CASSPGTGGRNSPLHF | TGTGCCAGCAGCCCAGGGACAGGGGGTCGAAATTCACCCCTCCACTTT
TRBJ1-2 | - | TRBD1 | TRBV12-3/TRBV12-4 | CASSAGQRYGYTF | TGTGCCAGCAGTGCGGGACAGAGGTATGGCTACACCTTC
TRBJ1-4 | - | - | TRBV6-5 | CASSPDRTANEKLFF | TGTGCCAGCAGTCCCGACAGGACTGCTAATGAAAAACTGTTTTTT